Presented here are 26 T cell receptor beta chains from one specimen sequenced in a study of blood T cells in healthy people across ages. A second PCR, run for roughly 7 to 11 cycles, used a sample-barcoded 5' primer plus a J-beta primer mix. From the 5' RACE reads, TCRdb called clonotypes with MiXCR, one entry per CDR3 protein. This sample has 1.8 million or so distinct CDR3 sequences, with 39% found just once. Material: blood. The receptors originated from a human donor in good health.

This chain connects TRBV5-1 to TRBJ1-1; D remains unclear. Deletions cut 3 bases from V and 0 bases from J, with 15 bases between. Germline V gene lookup returns CDR1 SGHRS and CDR2 YFSETQ. There are 16 residues in the CDR3. CDR3 in amino acids: CASSSDGRVMNTEAFF. The CDR3 bases are TGCGCCAGCAGCTCGGACGGCAGAGTTATGAACACTGAAGCTTTCTTT.

This chain joins TRBV7-6 and TRBJ2-4; no clear D gene. The DNA end favors TRBJ2-7, so the J call may be wrong. CDR1 is SGHVS and CDR2 is FNYEAQ in the germline V gene. This CDR3 has 16 residues. CDR3 coding DNA: TGTGCCAGCAGCTTAATCCCATCGACAAACCCCTACGAGCAGTACTTC. Residues: CASSLIPSTNPYEQYF.

This clonotype occurred once. V usage is TRBV18 and J usage is TRBJ2-4, with 7 bases fitting TRBD2. V shed 0 bases, J shed 15 bases, and the junction held 14 bases outside the gene matches. Germline CDR1 KGHSH, CDR2 LQKENI. The CDR3 runs 15 residues. CDR3 in amino acids: CASSPPRTAGETLYF. DNA for the CDR3: TGTGCCAGCTCACCACCTAGGACGGCGGGAGAGACCCTGTACTTC.

This chain connects TRBV6-2 or TRBV6-3 to TRBJ2-1; 9 nucleotides align to TRBD1. CDR1 and CDR2 from the germline V gene are MNHEY and SVGEGT. The CDR3 runs 15 residues. V trimming: 5 bases; J trimming: 5 bases; junction bases outside the gene matches: 7. CDR3 protein: CASSLHRGPHNEQFF. CDR3 sequence (DNA): TGTGCCAGCAGTCTCCACAGGGGGCCTCACAATGAGCAGTTCTTC.

The chain employs TRBV7-2 and TRBJ2-1; 7 bases are a match to TRBD1. J was trimmed by 3 bases and V by 8 bases; bases with no gene match: 4. CDR1 is SGHTA and CDR2 is FQGNSA in the germline V gene. This CDR3 comprises 13 residues. CDR3 loop: CASWDSHYNEQFF. In nucleotides, the CDR3 is TGTGCCAGCTGGGACAGCCACTACAATGAGCAGTTCTTC.

CDR3 sequence (DNA): TGTGCCATCAGTGTAGGACCGGACGGAGGATACAATGAGCAGTTCTTC. Amino acid sequence: CAISVGPDGGYNEQFF. The gene calls are TRBV10-3 and TRBJ2-1; D perhaps matches TRBD2 (5 bases). The germline CDR1 and CDR2 sequences are ENHRY and SYGVKD. V was clipped by 4 bases and J by 4 bases, with 17 bases between them. The CDR3 totals 16 residues.

The V gene is TRBV14, the J gene TRBJ2-7, with TRBD2 as a possible D gene (6 bases). Looked up from germline, CDR1 is SGHDN and CDR2 is FVKESK. The ends were cut back, 5 bases at V and 1 base at J, with 15 bases in the middle. The CDR3 spans 15 residues. The chain's CDR3 is CASSGGALDSYEQYF. The CDR3 nucleotides read TGTGCCAGCAGCGGCGGGGCCCTGGATTCCTACGAGCAGTACTTC. Filled out from reference TRBV14 and TRBJ2-7, the complete variable domain reads EAGVTQFPSHSVIEKGQTVTLRCDPISGHDNLYWYRRVMGKEIKFLLHFVKESKQDESGMPNNRFLAERTGGTYSTLKVQPAELEDSGVYFCASSGGALDSYEQYFGPGTRLTVT.

J is TRBJ1-2 and V is TRBV2; no clear D. From germline, CDR1 is SNHLY and CDR2 FYNNEI. The CDR3 runs to 14 residues. The V gene lost 4 bases and the J gene lost 5 bases, with 14 bases spanning the gap. CDR3 in DNA: TGTGCCAGCAGTGGGACGACCCAGGCTTATGGCTACACCTTC. This encodes CASSGTTQAYGYTF.

This clonotype was seen only a few times. The chain employs TRBV29-1 and TRBJ2-4, with 9 bases fitting TRBD1. Germline-derived CDR1 and CDR2 are SQVTM and ANQGSEA. The CDR3 covers 13 residues. V was clipped by 4 bases and J by 9 bases; unmatched bases: 7. CDR3 nucleotides: TGCAGCGTTGGTCAAGGACAGGGGTCCATTCAGTACTTC. Translated, it gives CSVGQGQGSIQYF. Complete variable domain (other parts from reference TRBV29-1 and TRBJ2-4): SAVISQKPSRDICQRGTSLTIQCQVDSQVTMMFWYRQQPGQSLTLIATANQGSEATYESGFVIDKFPISRPNLTFSTLTVSNMSPEDSSIYLCSVGQGQGSIQYFGAGTRLSVL.

The gene calls are TRBV29-1 and TRBJ2-3; D possibly corresponds to TRBD2 (7 bases). V lost 3 bases, J lost 2 bases, and 12 bases lay in between. Germline assignment: CDR1 SQVTM and CDR2 ANQGSEA. The length of the CDR3 is 14 residues. In DNA, the CDR3 is TGCAGCGTTGAGACTCGGGGGGCCACAGATACGCAGTATTTT. Its translation: CSVETRGATDTQYF.

In this sample, this clonotype turned up a few times. The chain combines TRBV29-1 with TRBJ1-1; no firm D call. Per the germline V gene, CDR1 is SQVTM and CDR2 is ANQGSEA. CDR3 length: 13 residues. Trimming took off 0 bases at V and 0 bases at J, with 5 bases between the two ends. The chain's CDR3 is CSVEDTLNTEAFF. The CDR3 DNA reads TGCAGCGTTGAAGATACACTGAACACTGAAGCTTTCTTT.

This clonotype has just a few counts. V gene TRBV6-2 or TRBV6-3 combines with J gene TRBJ2-7; D is unresolved. Trimming took 5 bases from V and 0 from J, leaving 14 bases between them. CDR1 and CDR2 (germline): MNHEY, SVGEGT. The CDR3 loop spans 15 amino acids. The CDR3 DNA follows: TGTGCCAGCAGTCCCCTCGTTTTGAGCTCCTACGAGCAGTACTTC. Protein product: CASSPLVLSSYEQYF.

This clonotype was seen many times. CDR3 in DNA: TGTGCCAGCAGCCCCCCTCTCACAGATACGCAGTATTTT. It specifies CASSPPLTDTQYF. This chain uses TRBV7-3 with TRBJ2-3; D uncertain. The CDR3 loop spans 13 amino acids. V was pared by 5 bases and J by 2 bases, with 8 bases between. Looked up from germline, CDR1 is SGHTA and CDR2 is FQGTGA.

This clonotype was counted many times. This chain joins TRBV4-3 and TRBJ1-2; TRBD1 is a possible D gene (6 bases). Trimming left V 0 bases short and J 9 bases short, with 11 bases between. The CDR3 length is 13 residues. Germline V CDR1 and CDR2: LGHNA, YSLEER. The chain's CDR3 is CASSQDRRGSYTF. For the CDR3, the DNA is TGCGCCAGCAGCCAAGACAGGAGGGGGAGCTACACCTTC.

The sample holds a few counts of this clonotype. This chain uses TRBV27 with TRBJ1-2, with D maybe TRBD1 (5 bases). Trimming took off 6 bases at V and 4 bases at J, with 12 bases between the two ends. This CDR3 region has 13 residues. The germline V gene has CDR1 MNHEY and CDR2 SMNVEV (reference sequence). The CDR3 here is CASRPSGPYGYTF. The CDR3 DNA reads TGTGCCAGCAGGCCCTCGGGGCCCTATGGCTACACCTTC.

The rearrangement links TRBV29-1 to TRBJ1-1, with D unclear. The V and J ends lost 7 bases and 8 bases respectively, with 17 bases between them. Germline lookup yields CDR1 SQVTM and CDR2 ANQGSEA. CDR3 length: 12 residues. CDR3 coding DNA: TGCAGCGGCGCATTCATGGATCAGGAAGCTTTCTTT. Translation: CSGAFMDQEAFF.

The chain carries TRBV7-6 and TRBJ1-4; D possibly corresponds to TRBD1 (6 bases). Germline V gene sequence: CDR1 SGHVS, CDR2 FNYEAQ. V gave up 5 bases and J gave up 8 bases, with 18 bases separating them. CDR3 length: 15 residues. The CDR3 spells CASSPGTPRGEKLFF. DNA of the CDR3: TGTGCCAGCAGCCCAGGGACACCCCGGGGAGAAAAACTGTTTTTT.

This clonotype was picked up a small number of times. V usage is TRBV5-6 and J usage is TRBJ2-4, with D perhaps TRBD1 (6 bases). Germline CDR1 and CDR2: SGHDT and YYEEEE. Trimming stripped 5 bases from V and 8 bases from J, with 23 bases between. The CDR3 is 16 residues long. The CDR3 loop is CASRKINRDGTDIQYF. In nucleotides, the CDR3 is TGTGCCAGCAGGAAGATTAACAGGGACGGTACGGACATTCAGTACTTC. Variable domain in full (rest from reference TRBV5-6 and TRBJ2-4): DAGVTQSPTHLIKTRGQQVTLRCSPKSGHDTVSWYQQALGQGPQFIFQYYEEEERQRGNFPDRFSGHQFPNYSSELNVNALLLGDSALYLCASRKINRDGTDIQYFGAGTRLSVL.

This clonotype was counted between two and nine times. The gene calls are TRBV4-2 and TRBJ2-3; no clear D gene. CDR3 length equals 14 residues. In germline, CDR1 is LGHNA, CDR2 YNFKEQ. The V gene lost 1 base and the J gene lost 6 bases, with 11 bases spanning the gap. The CDR3 nucleotides read TGTGCCAGCAGCCAAGTGGTCCTATGGGATACGCAGTATTTT. Residues: CASSQVVLWDTQYF.

This rearrangement joins TRBV27 to TRBJ1-1; 7 nucleotides align to TRBD1. The CDR3 sequence is 15 residues long. The germline gives CDR1 MNHEY, CDR2 SMNVEV (reference sequence). After removal of 5 bases from V and 2 bases from J, the junction contained 8 bases not matched to a gene. CDR3 sequence reads: CASSPRTGSNTEAFF. The DNA of the CDR3 is TGTGCCAGCAGTCCCCGGACAGGTTCTAACACTGAAGCTTTCTTT.

There are a few counts of this clonotype. J is TRBJ2-7 and V is TRBV20-1; possible D gene TRBD2, 7 bases. The V gene's germline CDR1 is DFQATT and CDR2 SNEGSKA (reference sequence). V was cut by 6 bases and J by 0 bases, with 15 bases left in between. CDR3 size: 14 residues. CDR3 bases: TGCAGTGCCACCGGGGGGCCTTCCTCCTACGAGCAGTACTTC. Encoded protein: CSATGGPSSYEQYF.

The chain combines TRBV6-2 or TRBV6-3 with TRBJ2-7; D is possibly TRBD2 (7 bases). The CDR3 is made up of 15 amino acids. CDR1 is MNHEY, CDR2 SVGEGT, per germline. With 6 bases removed from V and 2 bases from J, the gap between germline ends came to 17 bases. CDR3 sequence: CASRGGAALTYEQYF. The CDR3 DNA is TGTGCCAGCAGGGGGGGGGCCGCCCTTACCTACGAGCAGTACTTC.

The chain links TRBV12-3 or TRBV12-4 to TRBJ2-3; D possibly corresponds to TRBD2 (6 bases). The V gene lost 11 bases and the J gene lost 2 bases, with 17 bases spanning the gap. This CDR3 comprises 14 residues. CDR3 sequence (DNA): TGTGCCGGCCATACCGGGACTGACACAGATACGCAGTATTTT. This gives the protein CAGHTGTDTDTQYF.

This clonotype has only a few counts. The CDR3 DNA sequence: TGTGCCAGCAGGCTAGGATTGGGCGCGCAGTATTTT. It specifies CASRLGLGAQYF. The gene calls are TRBV12-3 or TRBV12-4 and TRBJ2-3, with D unresolved. Trimming stripped 6 bases from V and 10 bases from J, with 14 bases between. This CDR3 region has 12 residues.

The chain couples TRBV13 to TRBJ2-7, with a tentative D call TRBD1 (6 bases). CDR1 is PRHDT, CDR2 FYEKMQ, per germline (reference sequence). This CDR3 spans 14 amino acids. Between the trimmed V and J ends, which lost 1 base and 2 bases, there was a span of 9 bases. The chain's CDR3 is CASSLVGHAYEQYF. The CDR3 DNA reads as TGTGCCAGCAGCTTAGTGGGACACGCCTACGAGCAGTACTTC. The whole variable domain, filled in from reference TRBV13 and TRBJ2-7, reads AAGVIQSPRHLIKEKRETATLKCYPIPRHDTVYWYQQGPGQDPQFLISFYEKMQSDKGSIPDRFSAQQFSDYHSELNMSSLELGDSALYFCASSLVGHAYEQYFGPGTRLTVT.

The chain carries TRBV7-2 and TRBJ1-2; TRBD1 is a possible D gene (5 bases). Germline values: CDR1 SGHTA, CDR2 FQGNSA. Trimming stripped 1 base from V and 9 bases from J, with 12 bases between. The CDR3 extends over 13 amino acids. For the CDR3, the DNA is TGTGCCAGCAGCTTAGAACGGCAGGGTAGCTACACCTTC. Protein: CASSLERQGSYTF.